In its sample, the clone carrying this T cell receptor beta chain was seen a few times. The antigen is undetermined. The source of the sample is a study of blood T cells in healthy people across ages. Findings and limits, study-wide: The authors considered diversity estimates from one million T cells to be underestimates.

Looked up from germline, CDR1 is MNHEY and CDR2 is SVGAGI. The V end lost 6 bases, the J end lost 4 bases, and 19 bases lay between the germline ends. CDR3 length: 16 amino acids. It was with a sample-barcoded 5' primer and a J-beta primer mix that a second PCR of about 6 to 12 cycles was run. TCRdb redid the calling of the 5' RACE reads with MiXCR, one entry per CDR3 protein. The sample has over a million distinct CDR3 sequences, 40% to 45% seen once. The sample, approximately 11 milliliters of peripheral blood, was drawn from each donor. The TCR sequence derives from a woman between 18 and 29 years old in good health. The sample was blood. V gene TRBV6-5 combines with J gene TRBJ2-1; tentatively, D is TRBD2 (7 bases). The CDR3 region is CASRTPGGGTYNEQFF. The CDR3 DNA reads TGTGCCAGCAGGACTCCTGGCGGGGGCACTTACAATGAGCAGTTCTTC.